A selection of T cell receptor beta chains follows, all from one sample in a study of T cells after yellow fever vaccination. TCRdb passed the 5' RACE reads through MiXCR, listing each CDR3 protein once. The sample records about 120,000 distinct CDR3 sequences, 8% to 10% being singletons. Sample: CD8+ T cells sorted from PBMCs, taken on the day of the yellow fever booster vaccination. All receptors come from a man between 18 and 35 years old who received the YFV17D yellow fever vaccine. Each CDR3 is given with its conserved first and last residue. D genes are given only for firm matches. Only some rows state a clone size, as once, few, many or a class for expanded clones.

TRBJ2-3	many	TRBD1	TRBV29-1	CSASTGGFRSDTQYF	TGCAGCGCATCGACAGGGGGTTTTCGTTCAGATACGCAGTATTTT
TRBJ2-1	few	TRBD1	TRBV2	CAFGGQVLGEQFF	TGTGCCTTCGGTGGACAGGTGCTTGGCGAGCAGTTCTTC
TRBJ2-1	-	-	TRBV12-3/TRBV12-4	CASSPPPDNEQFF	TGTGCCAGCAGTCCCCCGCCGGACAATGAGCAGTTCTTC
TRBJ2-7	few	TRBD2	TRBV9	CASSAGGGPYEQYF	TGTGCCAGCAGCGCGGGAGGGGGACCCTACGAGCAGTACTTC
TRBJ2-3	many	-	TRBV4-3	CASRSRVIRSDTQYF	TGCGCCAGCAGGAGTAGAGTGATTCGCTCAGATACGCAGTATTTT
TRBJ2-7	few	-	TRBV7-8	CASMPTDSYEQYF	TGTGCCAGCATGCCCACAGACTCCTACGAGCAGTACTTC
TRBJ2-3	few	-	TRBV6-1	CASSEPPGPEDTQYF	TGTGCCAGCAGTGAACCCCCCGGACCAGAGGATACGCAGTATTTT
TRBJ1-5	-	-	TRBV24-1	CATSDRRQGIGNQPQHF	TGTGCCACCAGTGACCGCCGGCAGGGGATAGGCAATCAGCCCCAGCATTTT
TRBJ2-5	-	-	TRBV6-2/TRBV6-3	CASSLGQTQETQYF	TGTGCCAGCTCCCTCGGACAGACCCAAGAGACCCAGTACTTC
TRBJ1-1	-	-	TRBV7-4	CASSSDPGTNTEAFF	TGTGCCAGCAGCTCCGACCCGGGGACGAACACTGAAGCTTTCTTT
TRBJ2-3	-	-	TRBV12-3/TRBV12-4	CASSLLVRTQYF	TGTGCCAGCAGTTTATTGGTTCGTACGCAGTATTTT
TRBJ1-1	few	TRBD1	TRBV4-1	CASSQDIRGTEAFF	TGCGCCAGCAGCCAAGATATCAGGGGGACTGAAGCTTTCTTT
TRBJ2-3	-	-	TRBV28	CASSPSWGTHGTDTQYF	TGTGCCAGCAGTCCCTCCTGGGGGACCCATGGCACAGATACGCAGTATTTT
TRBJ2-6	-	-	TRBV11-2	CASSLRRWAANSGANVLTF	TGTGCCAGCAGCTTAAGGCGGTGGGCGGCAAACTCTGGGGCCAACGTCCTGACTTTC
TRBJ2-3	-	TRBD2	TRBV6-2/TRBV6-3	CASSIAGRSTDTQYF	TGTGCCAGCAGTATAGCGGGGAGAAGCACAGATACGCAGTATTTT
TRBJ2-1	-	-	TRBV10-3	CAIKGGADNEQFF	TGTGCCATCAAGGGGGGCGCGGACAATGAGCAGTTCTTC
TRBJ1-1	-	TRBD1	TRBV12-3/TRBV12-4	CASSLPGQGYTEAFF	TGTGCCAGCAGTCTGCCGGGACAGGGGTACACTGAAGCTTTCTTT
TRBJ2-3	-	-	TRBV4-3	CASSQDVVGSGDTQYF	TGCGCCAGCAGCCAAGACGTCGTGGGGTCAGGGGATACGCAGTATTTT
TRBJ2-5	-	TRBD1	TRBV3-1	CASSETGHETQYF	TGTGCCAGCAGCGAGACAGGGCATGAGACCCAGTACTTC
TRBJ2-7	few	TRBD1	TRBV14	CASSQGTGGFYEQYF	TGTGCCAGCAGCCAAGGGACAGGGGGATTCTACGAGCAGTACTTC
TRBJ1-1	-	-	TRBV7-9	CASSAASTEAFF	TGTGCCAGCAGCGCCGCATCAACTGAAGCTTTCTTT
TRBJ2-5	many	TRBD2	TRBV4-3	CASSQEYGGGPWETQYF	TGCGCCAGCAGCCAAGAATATGGCGGGGGGCCTTGGGAGACCCAGTACTTC
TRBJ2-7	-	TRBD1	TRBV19	CASSMRNRGSAVEQYF	TGTGCCAGTAGTATGCGAAACAGGGGGTCCGCTGTCGAGCAGTACTTC
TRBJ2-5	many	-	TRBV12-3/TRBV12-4	CASSFDSQETQYF	TGTGCCAGCAGTTTCGACAGCCAAGAGACCCAGTACTTC
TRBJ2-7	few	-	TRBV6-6	CASLGNRDEQYF	TGTGCCAGCTTGGGGAATCGGGACGAGCAGTACTTC
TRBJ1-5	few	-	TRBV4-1	CASSPRAVSNQPQHF	TGCGCCAGCAGCCCCCGGGCGGTAAGCAATCAGCCCCAGCATTTT
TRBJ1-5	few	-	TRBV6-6	CASTMGGMGQPQHF	TGTGCCAGCACTATGGGGGGAATGGGTCAGCCCCAGCATTTT
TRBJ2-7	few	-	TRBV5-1	CASSSYVSSYEQYF	TGCGCCAGCAGCTCGTACGTGAGCTCCTACGAGCAGTACTTC
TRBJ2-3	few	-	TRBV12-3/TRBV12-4	CASSLPLTDTQYF	TGTGCCAGCAGTTTACCCCTCACAGATACGCAGTATTTT
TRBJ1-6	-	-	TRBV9	CASSVGGLFYSPLHF	TGTGCCAGCAGCGTAGGAGGGTTGTTCTACTCACCCCTCCACTTT
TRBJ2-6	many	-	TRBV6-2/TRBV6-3	CASSGTRTAGANVLTF	TGTGCCAGCAGTGGAACTAGGACTGCTGGGGCCAACGTCCTGACTTTC
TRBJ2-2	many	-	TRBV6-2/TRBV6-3	CASSYKGWETGELFF	TGTGCCAGCAGTTACAAGGGCTGGGAAACCGGGGAGCTGTTTTTT
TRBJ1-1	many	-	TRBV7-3	CASSPQQGRNTEAFF	TGTGCCAGCAGCCCCCAACAGGGACGGAACACTGAAGCTTTCTTT
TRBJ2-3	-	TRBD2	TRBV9	CASSDPGAGGSTDTQYF	TGTGCCAGCAGCGACCCCGGCGCGGGGGGGAGCACAGATACGCAGTATTTT
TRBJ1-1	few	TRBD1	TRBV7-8	CASSTRQGLLNTEAFF	TGTGCCAGCAGCACGCGACAGGGCCTCTTGAACACTGAAGCTTTCTTT
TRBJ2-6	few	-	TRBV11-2	CASSYDGFSGANVLTF	TGTGCCAGCAGCTACGACGGATTCTCTGGGGCCAACGTCCTGACTTTC
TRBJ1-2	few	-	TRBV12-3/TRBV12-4	CASSDGGGYGYTF	TGTGCCAGCAGTGACGGGGGGGGCTATGGCTACACCTTC
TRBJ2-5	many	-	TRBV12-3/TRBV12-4	CASSPGAGTQYF	TGTGCCAGCAGCCCCGGGGCAGGGACCCAGTACTTC
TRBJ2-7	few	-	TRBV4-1	CASSPPPTGRTYEQYF	TGCGCCAGCAGCCCCCCTCCGACAGGTCGAACCTACGAGCAGTACTTC
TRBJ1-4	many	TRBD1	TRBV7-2	CASSLTGVWNEKLFF	TGTGCCAGCAGCCTGACAGGGGTTTGGAATGAAAAACTGTTTTTT
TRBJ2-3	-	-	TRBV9	CASSVAIWDTSDTQYF	TGTGCCAGCAGCGTAGCTATATGGGACACCTCAGATACGCAGTATTTT
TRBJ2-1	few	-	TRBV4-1	CASSTMQRNNEQFF	TGCGCCAGCAGCACCATGCAGCGGAACAATGAGCAGTTCTTC
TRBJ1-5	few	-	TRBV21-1	CASNRVYSNQPQHF	TGTGCCAGCAACCGGGTCTATAGCAATCAGCCCCAGCATTTT
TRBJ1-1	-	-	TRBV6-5	CASSPDEGIDVFF	TGTGCCAGCAGTCCCGACGAAGGAATTGATGTCTTCTTT
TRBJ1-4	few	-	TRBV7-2	CASSFPGEANEKLFF	TGTGCCAGCAGCTTCCCGGGAGAGGCTAATGAAAAACTGTTTTTT
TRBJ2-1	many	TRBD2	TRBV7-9	CASSPQDSGVTNEQFF	TGTGCCAGCAGCCCGCAGGATAGCGGGGTCACCAATGAGCAGTTCTTC
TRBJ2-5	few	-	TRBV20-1	CSARDLGETQYF	TGCAGTGCTAGAGATCTAGGGGAGACCCAGTACTTC
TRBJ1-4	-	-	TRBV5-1	CASRTGSEKLFF	TGCGCCAGCAGGACCGGGAGTGAAAAACTGTTTTTT
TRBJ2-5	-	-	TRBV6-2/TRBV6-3	CASSYLEGPQETQYF	TGTGCCAGCAGTTACCTGGAGGGACCCCAAGAGACCCAGTACTTC
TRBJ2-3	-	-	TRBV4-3	CASSQDTVGRERVSDTQYF	TGCGCCAGCAGCCAAGATACGGTGGGCAGGGAAAGGGTGTCAGATACGCAGTATTTT
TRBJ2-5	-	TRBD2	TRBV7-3	CASSLAGGVQETQYF	TGTGCCAGCAGCTTGGCCGGGGGGGTACAAGAGACCCAGTACTTC
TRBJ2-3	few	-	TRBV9	CASSVDGSGGTDTQYF	TGTGCCAGCAGCGTAGACGGATCAGGGGGCACAGATACGCAGTATTTT
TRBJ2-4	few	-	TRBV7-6	CASSTPGLAKNIQYF	TGTGCCAGCAGCACCCCCGGGCTAGCCAAAAACATTCAGTACTTC
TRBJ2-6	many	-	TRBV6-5	CASRSLGSGANVLTF	TGTGCCAGCAGGTCGCTCGGCTCTGGGGCCAACGTCCTGACTTTC
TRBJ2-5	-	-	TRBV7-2	CASSIKQRQETQYF	TGTGCCAGCAGCATAAAACAGAGACAAGAGACCCAGTACTTC
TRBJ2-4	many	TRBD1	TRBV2	CASSTGTGLNIQYF	TGTGCCAGCAGTACCGGGACAGGGCTAAACATTCAGTACTTC
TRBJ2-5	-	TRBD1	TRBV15	CATSRKTGGRETQYF	TGTGCCACCAGCAGAAAAACAGGGGGCAGGGAGACCCAGTACTTC
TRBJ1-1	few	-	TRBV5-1	CASSLWVDRNTEAFF	TGCGCCAGCAGCTTGTGGGTTGACAGAAACACTGAAGCTTTCTTT
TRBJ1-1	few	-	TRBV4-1	CASSHPGRDTEAFF	TGCGCCAGCAGCCACCCGGGGAGAGACACTGAAGCTTTCTTT